The 10 T cell receptor beta chains below all came from one sample that was sequenced in a study of blood T cell repertoires in COVID-19. TCRdb keeps only in-frame clones here, not all; method: immunoSEQ multiplex PCR. Of 140,000 to 150,000 clones detected, about 80% appear once; the ten largest clones hold 3.5% to 4%. Sequencing used peripheral blood. Receptors originate from a man in his 70s who had recovered from COVID-19.

The chain links TRBV7-9 to TRBJ2-5, with a possible D match to TRBD2 (6 bases). The V gene lost 2 bases and the J gene lost 4 bases, with 11 bases spanning the gap. Germline CDR1 and CDR2: SEHNR and FQNEAQ (reference sequence). The CDR3 is 14 residues long. The CDR3 here is CASSLYEGGETQYF. The CDR3 nucleotides are TGTGCCAGCAGCTTATATGAGGGAGGAGAGACCCAGTACTTC.

The V call is TRBV29-1, the J call TRBJ2-2; 7 nucleotides line up with TRBD1. Germline V CDR1 and CDR2: SQVTM, ANQGSEA. After removal of 4 bases from V and 1 base from J, the junction contained 3 bases not matched to a gene. The CDR3 is made up of 14 amino acids. CDR3 loop: CSVARTGNTGELFF. The CDR3 coding sequence is TGCAGCGTTGCACGGACAGGGAACACCGGGGAGCTGTTTTTT.

The chain links TRBV4-1 to TRBJ2-1, with 8 positions matching TRBD2. Germline V gene lookup returns CDR1 MGHRA and CDR2 YSYEKL. V shed 1 base, J shed 12 bases, and the junction held 17 bases outside the gene matches. The CDR3 is 17 amino acids. The chain's CDR3 is CASSQARGLAGVVGQFF. CDR3 nucleotides: TGCGCCAGCAGCCAAGCACGCGGTCTAGCGGGTGTCGTGGGGCAGTTCTTC.

The V gene is TRBV2, the J gene TRBJ2-1; 10 nucleotides match TRBD1. J gave up 9 bases and V 7 bases, and 9 bases lay outside the gene matches. CDR3 size: 14 residues. CDR1 is SNHLY, CDR2 FYNNEI, per germline. Here the CDR3 DNA reads TGTGCCAGCAAGGAGACAGGGGGCTCAGTTGAGCAGTTCTTC. Protein sequence: CASKETGGSVEQFF.

This clone was detected only once. The chain recombines TRBV28 with TRBJ2-7; tentative D call: TRBD1 (6 bases). Germline assignment: CDR1 MDHEN and CDR2 SYDVKM. CDR3 size: 13 residues. V lost 6 bases and J lost 6, with 15 bases in between. The CDR3 loop is CASRSQGRGEQYF. CDR3 nucleotide sequence: TGTGCCAGCAGGTCTCAGGGGAGAGGCGAGCAGTACTTC.

The genes are TRBV6-5 and TRBJ1-4; tentative D call: TRBD1 (6 bases). Germline lookup yields CDR1 MNHEY and CDR2 SVGAGI. Between the trimmed V and J ends, which lost 7 bases and 0 bases, there was a span of 12 bases. This CDR3 region has 15 residues. Here the CDR3 reads CASNPRQATNEKLFF. For the CDR3, the DNA is TGTGCCAGCAACCCCAGACAGGCAACTAATGAAAAACTGTTTTTT.

V and J are TRBV6-6 and TRBJ2-7, with TRBD2 identical over 8 bases. Germline V lookup: CDR1 MNHNY, CDR2 SVGAGI (reference sequence). With 0 bases clipped from V and 2 bases from J, the junction kept 3 bases outside the gene matches. CDR3 length: 15 amino acids. CDR3 sequence reads: CASSYSDGRAYEQYF. The CDR3 bases are TGTGCCAGCAGTTACTCGGACGGGAGGGCCTACGAGCAGTACTTC.

The chain employs TRBV27 and TRBJ1-4; 9 nucleotides line up with TRBD1. V trimming: 5 bases; J trimming: 5 bases; junction bases outside the gene matches: 9. Per germline, CDR1 MNHEY and CDR2 SMNVEV (reference sequence). The CDR3 has 16 amino acids. The CDR3 region has the DNA TGTGCCAGCAGTCCGCGATTGACAGGGGGAAATGAAAAACTGTTTTTT. This translates into CASSPRLTGGNEKLFF.

The rearrangement links TRBV5-1 to TRBJ2-1, with 11 nucleotides matching TRBD2. V trimming: 1 base; J trimming: 6 bases; junction bases outside the gene matches: 3. Germline V CDR1 and CDR2: SGHRS, YFSETQ. This CDR3 contains 15 residues. As DNA, the CDR3 is TGCGCCAGCAGCTTGACTAGCGGGGGAGCCAATGAGCAGTTCTTC. Its translation is CASSLTSGGANEQFF.

The CDR3 is CASSLASGIFIEINEQFF. Here the CDR3 DNA reads TGCGCCAGCAGCTTGGCTAGCGGGATCTTCATAGAGATCAATGAGCAGTTCTTC. The chain combines TRBV5-1 with TRBJ2-1; 9 nucleotides match TRBD2. This CDR3 is 18 amino acids long. V was pared by 0 bases and J by 6 bases, with 13 bases of the junction left unmatched. The germline CDR1 and CDR2 sequences are SGHRS and YFSETQ.